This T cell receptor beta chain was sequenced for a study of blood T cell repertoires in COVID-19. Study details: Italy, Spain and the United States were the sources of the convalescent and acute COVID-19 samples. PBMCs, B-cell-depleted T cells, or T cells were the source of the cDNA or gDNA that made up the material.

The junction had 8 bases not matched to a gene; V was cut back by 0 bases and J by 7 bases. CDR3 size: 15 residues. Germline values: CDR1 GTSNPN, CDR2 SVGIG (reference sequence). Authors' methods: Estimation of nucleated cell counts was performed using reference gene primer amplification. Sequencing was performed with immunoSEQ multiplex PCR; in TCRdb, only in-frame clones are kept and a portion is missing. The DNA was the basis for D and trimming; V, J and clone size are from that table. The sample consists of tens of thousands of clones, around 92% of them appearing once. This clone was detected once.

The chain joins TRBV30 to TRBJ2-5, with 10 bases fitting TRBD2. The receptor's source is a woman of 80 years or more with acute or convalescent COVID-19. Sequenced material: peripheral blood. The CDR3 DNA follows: TGTGCCTGGAGTGTACGAGCTAGCGGGGGTACGACCCAGTACTTC. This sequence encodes CAWSVRASGGTTQYF.